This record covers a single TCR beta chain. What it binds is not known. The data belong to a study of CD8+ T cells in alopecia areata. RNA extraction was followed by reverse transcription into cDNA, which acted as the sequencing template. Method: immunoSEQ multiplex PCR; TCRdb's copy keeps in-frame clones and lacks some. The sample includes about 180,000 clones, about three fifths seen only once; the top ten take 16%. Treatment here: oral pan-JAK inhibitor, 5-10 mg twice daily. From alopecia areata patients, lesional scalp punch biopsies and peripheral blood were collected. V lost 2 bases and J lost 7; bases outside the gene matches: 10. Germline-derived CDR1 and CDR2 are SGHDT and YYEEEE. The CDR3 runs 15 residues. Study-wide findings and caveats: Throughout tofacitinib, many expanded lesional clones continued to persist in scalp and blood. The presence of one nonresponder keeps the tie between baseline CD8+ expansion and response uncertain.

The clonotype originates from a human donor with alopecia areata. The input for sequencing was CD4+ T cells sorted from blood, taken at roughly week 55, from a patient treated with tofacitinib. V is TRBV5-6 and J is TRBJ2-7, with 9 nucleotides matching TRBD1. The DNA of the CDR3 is TGTGCCAGCAGCTTAGCCGGGACAGGGAATCGGGAGCAGTACTTC. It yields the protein CASSLAGTGNREQYF.